This T cell receptor beta chain was sequenced during a study of cytomegalovirus exposure and HLA in healthy donors. Study observations and caveats: Overall, approximately 150 TCR beta chains were annotated as cytomegalovirus-associated.

CDR1 and CDR2 (germline): SGHVS, FQNEAQ. The CDR3 sequence is 16 residues long. Trimming shortened V by 4 bases and J by 5 bases, and 20 bases separated the two germline ends. The PCR was carried out with 60 Vbeta primers and 13 Jbeta primers. The protocol was immunoSEQ multiplex PCR, while the TCRdb copy is restricted to in-frame clones and leaves out a portion. The sample consists of about 110,000 clones, around 87% of them appearing once. For this clone: The antigen is unknown.

V gene TRBV7-8 combines with J gene TRBJ1-2; D is uncertain. Sequencing was carried out using PBMCs. The sequence came from a man aged 40-50 years in good health and CMV-seronegative. In DNA form, the CDR3 reads TGTGCCAGCAGCTACGATGTAGTGGCTAGACTTTATGGCTACACCTTC. Protein product: CASSYDVVARLYGYTF.